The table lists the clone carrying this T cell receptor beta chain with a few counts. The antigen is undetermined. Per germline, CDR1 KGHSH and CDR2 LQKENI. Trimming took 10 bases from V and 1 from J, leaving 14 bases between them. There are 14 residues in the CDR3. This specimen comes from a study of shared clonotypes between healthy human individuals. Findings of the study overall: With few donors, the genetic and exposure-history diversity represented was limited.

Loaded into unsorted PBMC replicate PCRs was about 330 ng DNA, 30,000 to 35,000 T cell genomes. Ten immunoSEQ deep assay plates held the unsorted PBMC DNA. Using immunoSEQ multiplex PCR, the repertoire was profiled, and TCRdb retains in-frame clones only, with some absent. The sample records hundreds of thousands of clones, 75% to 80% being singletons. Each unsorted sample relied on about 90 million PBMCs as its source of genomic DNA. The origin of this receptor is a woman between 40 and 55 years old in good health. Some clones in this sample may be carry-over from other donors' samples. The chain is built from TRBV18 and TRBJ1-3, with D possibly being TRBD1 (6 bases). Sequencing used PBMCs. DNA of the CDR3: TGTGCCACAAGAACGGGGGCGTCTGGAAACACCATATATTTT. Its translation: CATRTGASGNTIYF.